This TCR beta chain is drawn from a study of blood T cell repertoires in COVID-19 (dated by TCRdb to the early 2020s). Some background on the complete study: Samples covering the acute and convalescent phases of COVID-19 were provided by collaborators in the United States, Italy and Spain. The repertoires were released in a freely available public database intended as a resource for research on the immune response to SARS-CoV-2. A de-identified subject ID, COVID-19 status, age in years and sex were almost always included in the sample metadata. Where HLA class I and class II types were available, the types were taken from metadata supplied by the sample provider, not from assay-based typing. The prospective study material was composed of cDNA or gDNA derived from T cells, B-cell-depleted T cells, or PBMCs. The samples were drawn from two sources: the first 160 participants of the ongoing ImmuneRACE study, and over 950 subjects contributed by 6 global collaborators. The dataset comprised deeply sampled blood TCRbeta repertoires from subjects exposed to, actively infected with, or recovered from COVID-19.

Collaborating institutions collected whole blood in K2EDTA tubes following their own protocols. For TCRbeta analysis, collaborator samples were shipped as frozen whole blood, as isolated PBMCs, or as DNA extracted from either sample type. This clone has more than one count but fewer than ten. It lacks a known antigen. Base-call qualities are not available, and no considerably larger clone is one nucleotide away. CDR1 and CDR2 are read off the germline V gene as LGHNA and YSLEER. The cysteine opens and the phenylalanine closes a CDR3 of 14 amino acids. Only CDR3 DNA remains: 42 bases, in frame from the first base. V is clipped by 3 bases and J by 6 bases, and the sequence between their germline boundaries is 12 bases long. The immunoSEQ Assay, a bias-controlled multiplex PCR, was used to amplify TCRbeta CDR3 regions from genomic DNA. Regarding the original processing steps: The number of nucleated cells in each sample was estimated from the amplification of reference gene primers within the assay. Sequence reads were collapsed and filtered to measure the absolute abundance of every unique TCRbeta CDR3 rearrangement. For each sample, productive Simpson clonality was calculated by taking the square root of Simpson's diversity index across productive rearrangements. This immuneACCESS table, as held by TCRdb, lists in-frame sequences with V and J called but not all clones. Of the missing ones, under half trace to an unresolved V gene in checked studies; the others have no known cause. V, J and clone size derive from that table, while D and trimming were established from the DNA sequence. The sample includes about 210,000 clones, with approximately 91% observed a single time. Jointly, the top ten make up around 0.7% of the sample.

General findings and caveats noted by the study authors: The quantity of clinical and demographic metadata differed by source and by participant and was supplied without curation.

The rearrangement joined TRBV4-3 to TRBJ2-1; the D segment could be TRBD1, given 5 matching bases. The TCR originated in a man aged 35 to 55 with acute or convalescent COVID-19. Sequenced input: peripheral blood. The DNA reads TGCGCCAGCAGCCATGGCGCTGGGGCCAATGAGCAGTTCTTC. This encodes CASSHGAGANEQFF.